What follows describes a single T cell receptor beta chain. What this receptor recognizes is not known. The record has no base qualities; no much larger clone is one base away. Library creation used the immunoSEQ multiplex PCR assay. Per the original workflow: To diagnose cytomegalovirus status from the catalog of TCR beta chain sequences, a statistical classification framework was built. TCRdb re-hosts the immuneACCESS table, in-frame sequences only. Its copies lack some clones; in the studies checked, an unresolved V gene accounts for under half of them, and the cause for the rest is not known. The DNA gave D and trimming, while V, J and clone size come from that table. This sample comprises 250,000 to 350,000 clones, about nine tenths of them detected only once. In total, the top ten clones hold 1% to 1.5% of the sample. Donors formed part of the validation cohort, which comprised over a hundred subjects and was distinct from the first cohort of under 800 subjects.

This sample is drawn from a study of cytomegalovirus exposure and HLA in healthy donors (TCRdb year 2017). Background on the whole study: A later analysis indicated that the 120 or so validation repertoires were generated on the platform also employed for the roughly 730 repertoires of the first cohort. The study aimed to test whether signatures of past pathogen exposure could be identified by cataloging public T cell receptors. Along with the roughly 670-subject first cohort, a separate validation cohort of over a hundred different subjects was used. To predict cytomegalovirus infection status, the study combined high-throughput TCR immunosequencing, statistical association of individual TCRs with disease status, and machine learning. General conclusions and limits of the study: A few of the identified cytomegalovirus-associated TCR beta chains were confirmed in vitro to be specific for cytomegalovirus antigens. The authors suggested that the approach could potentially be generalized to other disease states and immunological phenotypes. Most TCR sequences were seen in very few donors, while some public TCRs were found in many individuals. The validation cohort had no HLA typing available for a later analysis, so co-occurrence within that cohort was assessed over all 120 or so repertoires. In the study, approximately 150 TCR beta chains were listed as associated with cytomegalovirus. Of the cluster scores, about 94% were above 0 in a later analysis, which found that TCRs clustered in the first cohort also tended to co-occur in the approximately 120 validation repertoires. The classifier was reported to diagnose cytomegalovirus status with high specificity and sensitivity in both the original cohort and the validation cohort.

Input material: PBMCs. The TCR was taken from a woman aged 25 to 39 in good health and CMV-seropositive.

The nucleotides are TGTGCCAGCACCGTGACAGGATCCTACGAGCAGTACTTC. It translates to CASTVTGSYEQYF. This receptor chain uses TRBV6-6 and TRBJ2-7, and TRBD1 may be the D gene, going by 6 matching bases. The germline V gene encodes CDR1 MNHNY and CDR2 SVGAGI (reference sequence). There are 13 amino acids in the CDR3, from cysteine to phenylalanine inclusive. Only the CDR3 part of the read is kept: 39 bases, read in frame from the first base. V and J lose 7 bases and 1 base, and a span of 11 bases separates them.